The 8 T cell receptor beta chains reported below all come from one sample, sequenced in a study of T cell changes during pregnancy in multiple sclerosis. Only in-frame clones appear in the TCRdb table, and some are missing; sequencing was by immunoSEQ multiplex PCR. The sample shows 85,000 to 95,000 clones, roughly 89% of them seen only once. The sample in question was peripheral blood, obtained after pregnancy. The origin of the receptors is a female donor in good health, enrolled as a control in a pregnancy study.

The chain joins TRBV18 to TRBJ1-1; possibly TRBD1 for D (5 bases). The CDR3 extends over 15 amino acids. Germline CDR1 is KGHSH and CDR2 is LQKENI. V shed 2 bases and J shed 2 bases, with 12 bases lying between them. The CDR3 sequence is CASSPILGANTEAFF. Here the CDR3 DNA reads TGTGCCAGCTCACCAATCTTAGGGGCCAACACTGAAGCTTTCTTT.

This rearrangement joins TRBV7-9 to TRBJ1-3, with TRBD1 matching 8 bases. Trimming cost V 7 bases and J 0 bases; bases outside gene matches: 14. Germline V lookup: CDR1 SEHNR, CDR2 FQNEAQ (reference sequence). The length of the CDR3 is 18 residues. CDR3 nucleotides: TGTGCCAGCACACGGACAGGGTCGGACGTACTCTCTGGAAACACCATATATTTT. This encodes CASTRTGSDVLSGNTIYF.

V is TRBV28 and J is TRBJ2-3, with D uncertain. V lost 6 bases, J lost 2 bases, and 9 bases lay in between. The CDR3 runs 13 residues. From germline, CDR1 is MDHEN and CDR2 SYDVKM. Written as DNA, the CDR3 is TGTGCCAGCAGGAGCGACCTCACAGATACGCAGTATTTT. This codes for CASRSDLTDTQYF.

The V call is TRBV10-3, the J call TRBJ2-5; TRBD1 is a possible D gene (6 bases). The better agreement between TRBJ2-7 and the DNA end casts doubt on the J call. CDR3 length: 13 amino acids. Per germline, CDR1 ENHRY and CDR2 SYGVKD. The CDR3, as DNA: TGTGCCATCAATAAGGACAGCTCCTACGAGCAGTACTTC. Its protein product is CAINKDSSYEQYF.

The rearrangement uses TRBV11-2 and TRBJ2-7, with D uncertain. The CDR3 is 14 amino acids. Deletions cut 5 bases from V and 3 bases from J, with 14 bases between. CDR1 and CDR2 (germline): SGHAT, FQNNGV. CDR3 sequence: CASSILLVDYEQYF. In DNA, the CDR3 is TGTGCCAGCAGCATCCTCCTGGTAGACTACGAGCAGTACTTC.

V and J are TRBV4-1 and TRBJ1-6; no reliable D call. The CDR3 runs 16 residues. V lost 1 base and J lost 0, with 7 bases in between. The germline CDR1 and CDR2 sequences are MGHRA and YSYEKL. The CDR3 DNA sequence: TGCGCCAGCAGCCAAGGTGGCTCCTCCTATAATTCACCCCTCCACTTT. Translation gives CASSQGGSSYNSPLHF.

In DNA, the CDR3 is TGTGCCAGCAGCTCCACCGGGACTAGCGGGGGGCCCCGAGTCCTGACTTTC. Amino acid sequence: CASSSTGTSGGPRVLTF. The gene calls are TRBV7-9 and TRBJ2-6, with 15 bases fitting TRBD2. The CDR3 totals 17 residues. Trimming took 4 bases from V and 13 from J; bases not matched to a gene: 11. The germline CDR1 and CDR2 sequences are SEHNR and FQNEAQ (reference sequence).

The chain couples TRBV25-1 to TRBJ2-1; perhaps TRBD1 as D (6 bases). This CDR3 has 14 residues. The germline gives CDR1 MGHDK, CDR2 SYGVNS. Trimming cost V 7 bases and J 6 bases, with 16 bases left between them. This CDR3 reads CASKGEFAVNEQFF. As DNA, the CDR3 is TGTGCCAGCAAGGGGGAATTTGCTGTCAATGAGCAGTTCTTC.